One and the same sample provided the 18 T cell receptor beta chains below, sequenced in a study of regulatory T cells in long-lasting Graves disease. Time point reported: newly diagnosed GD, antithyroid drugs for less than 3 months. PBMC RNA served as the TCR library source. Arm-PCR of CDR3 regions and iRepertoire HTBI primers were the basis on which TCR beta libraries were built. From the multiplex PCR reads, TCRdb called clonotypes with MiXCR, one entry per CDR3 protein. The data contain just over 600,000 distinct CDR3 sequences, around 17% of them singletons. The sample was also reused in another study, on T cells in Graves' hyperthyroidism and ophthalmopathy.

This specimen was peripheral blood mononuclear cells (PBMCs), taken at new diagnosis, from a patient treated with antithyroid drugs. These receptors all come from a woman in her 30s with Graves disease.

This clonotype was found a few times. V is TRBV24-1 and J is TRBJ2-1; 10 nucleotides line up with TRBD1. Germline V CDR1 and CDR2: KGHDR, SFDVKD. V was pared by 7 bases and J by 8 bases, with 4 bases of the junction left unmatched. This CDR3 has 13 residues. The CDR3 DNA sequence: TGTGCCACCAGGGACAGGGGGGTGGATGAGCAGTTCTTC. Protein sequence: CATRDRGVDEQFF.

In its sample, this clonotype was seen many times. CDR3: CASSPADREGDTQYF. The CDR3 region has the DNA TGTGCCAGCAGCCCGGCGGACAGGGAAGGTGATACGCAGTATTTT. The V call is TRBV11-2, the J call TRBJ2-3; 8 positions agree with TRBD1. J was trimmed by 6 bases and V by 5 bases; bases with no gene match: 10. The germline gives CDR1 SGHAT, CDR2 FQNNGV. There are 15 residues in the CDR3.

Note on this clonotype: A read error may explain this, as a much larger clone is one base away. The V call is TRBV6-1, the J call TRBJ1-1, with 7 bases lining up with TRBD1. This CDR3 is 15 amino acids long. Germline values: CDR1 MNHNS, CDR2 SASEGT. CDR3 region: CAGSEGDRLNTEAFF. DNA for the CDR3: TGTGCCGGCAGTGAAGGGGACAGACTTAACACTGAAGCTTTCTTT.

CDR3 residues: CSCYNPGGITYEQYF. The CDR3 DNA sequence: TGCAGTTGTTACAACCCCGGGGGGATTACCTACGAGCAGTACTTC. The rearrangement links TRBV20-1 to TRBJ2-7; 7 nucleotides align to TRBD2. This CDR3 has 15 amino acids. Germline assignment: CDR1 DFQATT and CDR2 SNEGSKA (reference sequence). V shed 8 bases, J shed 2 bases, and the junction held 15 bases outside the gene matches.

This clonotype was seen many times. This chain links TRBV28 with TRBJ2-7; no clear D gene. The V and J ends lost 6 bases and 1 base respectively, with 7 bases between them. The germline V gene encodes CDR1 MDHEN and CDR2 SYDVKM. The CDR3 is made up of 12 amino acids. CDR3 DNA: TGTGCCAGCAGCCATAATTCCTACGAGCAGTACTTC. This codes for CASSHNSYEQYF.

V is TRBV28 and J is TRBJ2-2, with D perhaps being TRBD1 or TRBD2 (6 bases each). There are 14 residues in the CDR3. Germline CDR1 MDHEN, CDR2 SYDVKM. Trimming stripped 7 bases from V and 6 bases from J, with 15 bases between. The CDR3 sequence is CASTFDRRAGELFF. CDR3 DNA: TGTGCCAGCACCTTCGACAGGAGGGCCGGGGAGCTGTTTTTT. The full variable domain, in which reference TRBV28 and TRBJ2-2 provide the parts outside the CDR3, is DVKVTQSSRYLVKRTGEKVFLECVQDMDHENMFWYRQDPGLGLRLIYFSYDVKMKEKGDIPEGYSVSREKKERFSLILESASTNQTSMYLCASTFDRRAGELFFGEGSRLTVL.

Ten or more counts support this clonotype. This chain links TRBV28 with TRBJ2-5; TRBD2 agrees at 9 bases. TRBJ2-1 matches the DNA end more closely, so the J call is doubtful. The germline V gene encodes CDR1 MDHEN and CDR2 SYDVKM. CDR3 length: 16 amino acids. The CDR3 sequence is CASSTPNSGSRSEQFF. The CDR3 nucleotides are TGTGCCAGCAGTACCCCTAATAGCGGGAGTAGGTCAGAGCAGTTCTTC.

This clonotype has at least ten counts. This sequence joins TRBV29-1 and TRBJ2-2; 7 bases map to TRBD1. The germline V gene encodes CDR1 SQVTM and CDR2 ANQGSEA. Losses at the gene ends were 7 bases for V and 4 bases for J; bases not matched to a gene: 9. The length of the CDR3 is 14 residues. Here the CDR3 DNA reads TGCAGCGCCCGGACAGGAGGAACCACCGGGGAGCTGTTTTTT. As protein: CSARTGGTTGELFF.

This clonotype occurred many times. CDR3 coding DNA: TGTGCCAGCAGCCTTGACTCGCAGTATTTT. Its translation: CASSLDSQYF. This chain links TRBV7-8 with TRBJ2-3, with D hard to call. The CDR3 loop spans 10 amino acids. Germline lookup yields CDR1 SGHVS and CDR2 FQNEAQ. Trimming stripped 5 bases from V and 10 bases from J, with 7 bases between.

The chain couples TRBV30 to TRBJ2-3; D unresolved. CDR1 is GTSNPN, CDR2 SVGIG, per germline (reference sequence). The ends were cut back, 2 bases at V and 2 bases at J, with 11 bases in the middle. The CDR3 is 14 residues long. DNA of the CDR3: TGTGCCTGGAGTAAGTTGGGTTACACAGATACGCAGTATTTT. This sequence encodes CAWSKLGYTDTQYF.

This clonotype appeared many times. V is TRBV7-3 and J is TRBJ2-3; TRBD1 matches 9 bases. Trimming at V came to 5 bases and at J to 4 bases, leaving 10 bases not matched to a gene. In germline, CDR1 is SGHTA, CDR2 FQGTGA. CDR3 length equals 16 residues. This chain's CDR3 is CASSGGTGGYPDTQYF. CDR3 nucleotide sequence: TGTGCCAGCAGCGGTGGCACAGGGGGCTACCCAGATACGCAGTATTTT.

This clonotype was recorded many times. The chain has TRBV15 and TRBJ1-5, with D perhaps TRBD1 (5 bases). V was clipped by 1 base and J by 5 bases, with 18 bases between them. Germline CDR1 is LNHNV and CDR2 is YYDKDF (reference sequence). This CDR3 is built from 17 residues. The DNA for the CDR3 is TGTGCCACCAGCAGAGGACAGTCGAAAAGGGGCGATCAGCCCCAGCATTTT. Amino acid sequence: CATSRGQSKRGDQPQHF. Full variable domain (outside the CDR3, taken from reference TRBV15 and TRBJ1-5): DAMVIQNPRYQVTQFGKPVTLSCSQTLNHNVMYWYQQKSSQAPKLLFHYYDKDFNNEADTPDNFQSRRPNTSFCFLDIRSPGLGDTAMYLCATSRGQSKRGDQPQHFGDGTRLSIL.

This rearrangement joins TRBV7-2 to TRBJ2-1; 10 nucleotides line up with TRBD2. This CDR3 spans 15 amino acids. Germline values: CDR1 SGHTA, CDR2 FQGNSA. The trim removed 4 bases at V and 8 bases at J, leaving 8 bases unmatched. The CDR3 DNA reads as TGTGCCAGCAGCTCGGGGCTAGCGGGAGCATATGAGCAGTTCTTC. Its translation is CASSSGLAGAYEQFF.

The CDR3 reads CASSPSLGGGDEQFF. The CDR3 nucleotides read TGCGCCAGCAGCCCCAGCCTAGGTGGGGGCGATGAGCAGTTCTTC. V and J are TRBV5-1 and TRBJ2-1, with a possible D match to TRBD1 (6 bases). The CDR3 extends over 15 amino acids. Trimming shortened V by 4 bases and J by 8 bases, and 19 bases separated the two germline ends. Germline CDR1 reads SGHRS; CDR2 reads YFSETQ.

This chain uses TRBV28 with TRBJ1-6; D not certain. Trimming pared 1 base from V and 0 bases from J, leaving 7 bases between. CDR3 length equals 16 residues. Germline V gene sequence: CDR1 MDHEN, CDR2 SYDVKM. The CDR3 reads CASSLLESSYNSPLHF. The CDR3 coding sequence is TGTGCCAGCAGTTTATTAGAGAGCTCCTATAATTCACCCCTCCACTTT. The full variable domain, rest sourced from reference TRBV28 and TRBJ1-6, is DVKVTQSSRYLVKRTGEKVFLECVQDMDHENMFWYRQDPGLGLRLIYFSYDVKMKEKGDIPEGYSVSREKKERFSLILESASTNQTSMYLCASSLLESSYNSPLHFGNGTRLTVT.

The table lists this clonotype with a few counts. The V gene is TRBV30, the J gene TRBJ2-3, with D possibly being TRBD1 or TRBD2 (5 bases each). Trimming removed 3 bases from V and 6 bases from J, with 16 bases in between. Germline V lookup: CDR1 GTSNPN, CDR2 SVGIG (reference sequence). The CDR3 spans 14 residues. CDR3 protein: CAWRPRGPFDTQYF. DNA of the CDR3: TGTGCCTGGAGGCCCCGGGGACCGTTCGATACGCAGTATTTT.

This clonotype was seen ten or more times. The chain combines TRBV15 with TRBJ1-4; D may be TRBD1 (6 bases). Looked up from germline, CDR1 is LNHNV and CDR2 is YYDKDF (reference sequence). The V end lost 5 bases, the J end lost 8 bases, and 15 bases lay between the germline ends. This CDR3 has 14 amino acids. CDR3 region: CATSPTGIYEKLFF. The CDR3 DNA reads TGTGCCACCAGCCCCACAGGGATATACGAAAAACTGTTTTTT.

The chain has TRBV7-2 and TRBJ1-2; TRBD1 matches 9 bases. CDR1 and CDR2 (germline): SGHTA, FQGNSA. V lost 5 bases and J lost 3; bases outside the gene matches: 7. The CDR3 is 15 amino acids. In DNA, the CDR3 is TGTGCCAGCAGCCTCACAGGGGGCGACGACTATGGCTACACCTTC. As protein: CASSLTGGDDYGYTF.